The TCR beta chain under discussion was sequenced for a study of cytomegalovirus exposure and HLA in healthy donors. With respect to this clone: The antigen remains unidentified.

Study-wide points: Some V segments, TRBV6-2 and TRBV6-3 among them, were indistinguishable and were therefore excluded. The study recorded over 150 TCR beta chains that were cytomegalovirus-associated.

PCR primers comprised 60 Vbeta and 13 Jbeta primers. TCRdb keeps only in-frame clones here, not all; method: immunoSEQ multiplex PCR. The table has some 120,000 clones, about three quarters seen once. V was shortened by 1 base and J by 4 bases, with 9 bases between the two germline ends. Germline CDR1 and CDR2: SGDLS and YYNGEE. The CDR3 spans 15 residues. The sample comprised PBMCs. The TCR was taken from a young man in good health and CMV-seronegative. V usage is TRBV9 and J usage is TRBJ2-6; D possibly corresponds to TRBD1 (6 bases). CDR3 DNA: TGTGCCAGCAGCGTACAGGGGCAAGGGGCCAACGTCCTGACTTTC. This sequence encodes CASSVQGQGANVLTF.